Listed here are 4 T cell receptor beta chains from one sample, sequenced in a study of graft-versus-host responses after intestinal transplantation. Libraries were prepared by immunoSEQ multiplex PCR; TCRdb keeps only in-frame clonotypes and omits some of them. In the table there are about 54,000 clones, roughly nine tenths of which are singletons. The specimen was PBMCs, collected nearly 670 days after intestinal transplant. All receptors derive from a human patient who received an intestinal transplant, so some T cells may come from the graft donor.

The genes are TRBV6-1 and TRBJ1-6; 7 bases map to TRBD1. The CDR3 is 15 residues long. Trimming cost V 2 bases and J 10 bases; bases outside gene matches: 8. The germline V gene has CDR1 MNHNS and CDR2 SASEGT. CDR3 region: CASSEPTGRRSPLHF. CDR3 coding DNA: TGTGCCAGCAGTGAACCGACAGGGCGGAGATCACCCCTCCACTTT.

This sequence joins TRBV5-1 and TRBJ1-1; D not certain. CDR3 size: 14 residues. Trimming shortened V by 4 bases and J by 2 bases, and 12 bases separated the two germline ends. CDR1 is SGHRS and CDR2 is YFSETQ in the germline V gene. CDR3 in amino acids: CASSLNPANTEAFF. Here the CDR3 DNA reads TGCGCCAGCAGCCTCAATCCAGCCAACACTGAAGCTTTCTTT.

J is TRBJ1-4 and V is TRBV15; tentative D call: TRBD1 (5 bases). The CDR3 length is 16 residues. The germline gives CDR1 LNHNV, CDR2 YYDKDF (reference sequence). The germline V and J ends were trimmed by 0 bases and 5 bases, with 13 bases remaining between them. This CDR3 is CATSREATGRNEKLFF. The CDR3 nucleotides are TGTGCCACCAGCAGAGAGGCCACAGGTCGAAATGAAAAACTGTTTTTT.

V gene TRBV4-2 combines with J gene TRBJ2-7; TRBD2 matches 8 bases. The CDR3 consists of 14 residues. Unmatched junction bases numbered 7, after V lost 4 bases and J lost 5 bases. Germline V gives CDR1 LGHNA, CDR2 YNFKEQ. This chain's CDR3 is CASSPGGRADEQYF. The DNA of the CDR3 is TGTGCCAGCAGCCCGGGGGGGCGGGCGGACGAGCAGTACTTC.